Each of the 22 T cell receptor beta chains below was sequenced from the same sample in a study of beta chain features in type 1 diabetes. Reverse transcribing all isolated RNA meant expressed TCRB transcripts were sequenced. The repertoire was sequenced with immunoSEQ multiplex PCR; TCRdb's copy has only in-frame clones and lacks some. There are 900,000 or so clones in the sample; roughly 15% occur only once, and 0.023% lies in the top ten. Sequenced sample: naive CD4+ T cells from blood. All receptors derive from a woman younger than 35 in good health.

V and J are TRBV28 and TRBJ2-5; TRBD2 aligns across 9 bases. The CDR3 runs to 15 residues. Germline-derived CDR1 and CDR2 are MDHEN and SYDVKM. Losses at the gene ends were 6 bases for V and 2 bases for J; bases not matched to a gene: 7. CDR3 protein: CASSPRLAEQETQYF. In DNA form, the CDR3 reads TGTGCCAGCAGCCCTCGACTAGCGGAACAAGAGACCCAGTACTTC.

The rearrangement links TRBV4-2 to TRBJ2-7; D unresolved. The CDR3 is 14 amino acids. CDR1 is LGHNA and CDR2 is YNFKEQ in the germline V gene. V lost 0 bases and J 7 bases, leaving 13 bases between the germline ends. CDR3 coding DNA: TGTGCCAGCAGCCAAGATTCTACAATGCCAGAGCAGTACTTC. It codes for CASSQDSTMPEQYF.

This chain connects TRBV11-2 to TRBJ2-2; TRBD2 might be the D (6 bases). Deletions cut 1 base from V and 1 base from J, with 7 bases between. The CDR3 has 15 residues. The V gene's germline CDR1 is SGHAT and CDR2 FQNNGV. The CDR3 DNA follows: TGTGCCAGCAGCTTAGCGGGAGTGAACACCGGGGAGCTGTTTTTT. Its protein is CASSLAGVNTGELFF.

This chain links TRBV5-5 with TRBJ1-5, with a possible D match to TRBD1 (6 bases). Germline V CDR1 and CDR2: SGHKS, YYEKEE (reference sequence). The CDR3 is 15 amino acids. V was trimmed by 2 bases and J by 3 bases, leaving 12 bases between them. The CDR3 here is CASSFRGLDNQPQHF. CDR3 sequence (DNA): TGTGCCAGCAGCTTCAGGGGTCTAGACAATCAGCCCCAGCATTTT. Full variable domain (rest looked up from reference TRBV5-5 and TRBJ1-5): DAGVTQSPTHLIKTRGQQVTLRCSPISGHKSVSWYQQVLGQGPQFIFQYYEKEERGRGNFPDRFSARQFPNYSSELNVNALLLGDSALYLCASSFRGLDNQPQHFGDGTRLSIL.

The V and J genes are TRBV25-1 and TRBJ2-3; the D gene is possibly TRBD2 (5 bases). Between the trimmed V and J ends, which lost 1 base and 5 bases, there was a span of 13 bases. Germline V lookup: CDR1 MGHDK, CDR2 SYGVNS. The CDR3 runs to 15 residues. In DNA, the CDR3 is TGTGCCAGCAGTGAATTCCCCGGGGTAGGAGATACGCAGTATTTT. This encodes CASSEFPGVGDTQYF.

This clone has more than one count but fewer than ten. The chain links TRBV15 to TRBJ2-3; 8 bases agree with TRBD2. CDR1 and CDR2 (germline): LNHNV, YYDKDF (reference sequence). V lost 0 bases and J lost 2; bases outside the gene matches: 7. The CDR3 is 17 amino acids. The CDR3 loop is CATSRDSIAGSTDTQYF. CDR3 bases: TGTGCCACCAGCAGAGATAGTATAGCGGGATCCACAGATACGCAGTATTTT. Full variable domain (remainder filled in from reference TRBV15 and TRBJ2-3): DAMVIQNPRYQVTQFGKPVTLSCSQTLNHNVMYWYQQKSSQAPKLLFHYYDKDFNNEADTPDNFQSRRPNTSFCFLDIRSPGLGDTAMYLCATSRDSIAGSTDTQYFGPGTRLTVL.

Only a few counts were recorded for this clone. This chain connects TRBV19 to TRBJ2-7; 8 nucleotides line up with TRBD1. Germline V gives CDR1 LNHDA, CDR2 SQIVND (reference sequence). V was clipped by 5 bases and J by 2 bases; unmatched bases: 11. The CDR3 length is 16 residues. CDR3 DNA sequence: TGTGCCAGTAGTGATCTAGGGACAGGCGTAACCTACGAGCAGTACTTC. Translated: CASSDLGTGVTYEQYF.

The V call is TRBV6-5, the J call TRBJ1-2, with D perhaps TRBD1 (5 bases). The CDR3 consists of 15 residues. The V gene's germline CDR1 is MNHEY and CDR2 SVGAGI. The V end lost 0 bases, the J end lost 2 bases, and 10 bases lay between the germline ends. CDR3 DNA sequence: TGTGCCAGCAGTTACTCTGTCGGGGACAACTATGGCTACACCTTC. Amino acid sequence: CASSYSVGDNYGYTF.

This clone occurred a few times. The chain joins TRBV19 to TRBJ2-3; 13 bases line up with TRBD2. Trimming removed 5 bases from V and 4 bases from J; junction bases left unmatched: 6. The CDR3 has 16 amino acids. Looked up from germline, CDR1 is LNHDA and CDR2 is SQIVND (reference sequence). The CDR3 DNA reads as TGTGCCAGTAGTCGCGGACTAGCGGGAGCAGCAGATACGCAGTATTTT. It is translated as CASSRGLAGAADTQYF.

Only a few counts were recorded for this clone. Other DNA sequences of this sample code for an identical CDR3. V usage is TRBV10-3 and J usage is TRBJ2-3; 11 nucleotides align to TRBD2. Looked up from germline, CDR1 is ENHRY and CDR2 is SYGVKD. The V and J ends lost 8 bases and 4 bases, in that order; junction bases with no gene match: 8. There are 15 residues in the CDR3. The DNA for the CDR3 is TGTGCCATCGGATCCACTAGCGGGAGTTCAGATACGCAGTATTTT. It yields the protein CAIGSTSGSSDTQYF.

The V and J genes are TRBV2 and TRBJ2-2; the D is unclear. The ends were cut back, 7 bases at V and 3 bases at J, with 9 bases in the middle. The CDR3 sequence is 13 residues long. Per the germline V gene, CDR1 is SNHLY and CDR2 is FYNNEI. The DNA for the CDR3 is TGTGCCAGCAAGGCAGAACACACCGGGGAGCTGTTTTTT. It is translated as CASKAEHTGELFF.

This clone showed up just a few times. The rearrangement joins TRBV6-5 to TRBJ2-5; perhaps TRBD1 as D (5 bases). Trimming removed 0 bases from V and 2 bases from J, with 13 bases in between. The CDR3 totals 16 residues. CDR1 and CDR2 from the germline V gene are MNHEY and SVGAGI. CDR3 residues: CASSYSRQPRQETQYF. In nucleotides, the CDR3 is TGTGCCAGCAGTTACTCGAGACAGCCTCGACAAGAGACCCAGTACTTC.

This chain connects TRBV6-5 to TRBJ2-1, with TRBD2 matching over 8 bases. Germline V gene sequence: CDR1 MNHEY, CDR2 SVGAGI. Trimming cost V 6 bases and J 10 bases; bases outside gene matches: 14. The CDR3 has 15 residues. The CDR3 reads CASRRLQAGVWEQFF. Here the CDR3 DNA reads TGTGCCAGCAGACGGCTCCAAGCGGGAGTATGGGAGCAGTTCTTC.

This clone has more than one count but fewer than ten. V and J are TRBV18 and TRBJ2-5; D call uncertain. This CDR3 region has 13 residues. Germline CDR1 reads KGHSH; CDR2 reads LQKENI. Trimming removed 6 bases at V and 4 bases at J, with 12 bases between. CDR3 in amino acids: CASSPPAGETQYF. The CDR3, as DNA: TGTGCCAGCTCCCCGCCGGCCGGAGAGACCCAGTACTTC.

The V call is TRBV5-4, the J call TRBJ2-5, with D perhaps TRBD2 (5 bases). The CDR3 contains 15 residues. The V and J ends lost 2 bases and 3 bases respectively, with 14 bases between them. Per the germline V gene, CDR1 is SGHNT and CDR2 is YYREEE (reference sequence). The CDR3 nucleotides read TGTGCCAGCAGCTTTCAGTCGGTCGGGAAAGAGACCCAGTACTTC. It is translated as CASSFQSVGKETQYF.

The V call is TRBV7-2, the J call TRBJ1-5; tentatively, D is TRBD1 (6 bases). The CDR3 consists of 14 residues. The germline V gene encodes CDR1 SGHTA and CDR2 FQGNSA. The ends were cut back, 3 bases at V and 4 bases at J, with 10 bases in the middle. CDR3 amino acids: CASSLEQGNQPQHF. In DNA, the CDR3 is TGTGCCAGCAGCTTGGAACAGGGTAATCAGCCCCAGCATTTT.

About this clone: Within the sample, other DNA sequences also encode this same CDR3. This sequence joins TRBV18 and TRBJ1-5, with no clear D. V was pared by 2 bases and J by 0 bases, with 2 bases between. This CDR3 has 13 amino acids. CDR1 KGHSH and CDR2 LQKENI come from the germline V gene. CDR3 DNA: TGTGCCAGCTCACCAGGTAGCAATCAGCCCCAGCATTTT. This sequence encodes CASSPGSNQPQHF.

Here the CDR3 DNA reads TGTGCCAGCAGCTTACCGTCCGGGACCGAAAATGAGCAGTTCTTC. It encodes CASSLPSGTENEQFF. The rearrangement uses TRBV7-9 and TRBJ2-1; D could derive from TRBD1 or TRBD2 (5 bases each). V lost 2 bases and J 7 bases, leaving 15 bases between the germline ends. This CDR3 is built from 15 residues. Germline CDR1 reads SEHNR; CDR2 reads FQNEAQ (reference sequence).

The J gene is TRBJ2-2, the V gene TRBV2; D unclear. V dropped 2 bases and J dropped 0 bases, with 4 bases sitting between them. The CDR3 has 14 amino acids. Per the germline V gene, CDR1 is SNHLY and CDR2 is FYNNEI. As DNA, the CDR3 is TGTGCCAGCAGTGAATGGTCGAACACCGGGGAGCTGTTTTTT. Protein product: CASSEWSNTGELFF.

This clone turned up a few times. This sequence joins TRBV27 and TRBJ1-5; 9 bases map to TRBD1. The CDR3 covers 16 residues. Germline V lookup: CDR1 MNHEY, CDR2 SMNVEV (reference sequence). V shed 5 bases, J shed 6 bases, and the junction held 11 bases outside the gene matches. The DNA for the CDR3 is TGTGCCAGCAGTACGCTGGACAGGGGTAGAGTTCAGCCCCAGCATTTT. It codes for CASSTLDRGRVQPQHF.

The DNA for the CDR3 is TGTGCCAGCAGCTTATCTGAATCCAGGACAGCCAAAAACATTCAGTACTTC. Its protein product is CASSLSESRTAKNIQYF. The J gene is TRBJ2-4, the V gene TRBV11-2; the D is unclear. Trimming took off 2 bases at V and 0 bases at J, with 14 bases between the two ends. CDR1 SGHAT and CDR2 FQNNGV come from the germline V gene. The CDR3 consists of 17 residues. Filled out from reference TRBV11-2 and TRBJ2-4, the complete variable domain reads EAGVAQSPRYKIIEKRQSVAFWCNPISGHATLYWYQQILGQGPKLLIQFQNNGVVDDSQLPKDRFSAERLKGVDSTLKIQPAKLEDSAVYLCASSLSESRTAKNIQYFGAGTRLSVL.

The chain has TRBV9 and TRBJ2-5; 7 bases map to TRBD2. Germline V gene lookup returns CDR1 SGDLS and CDR2 YYNGEE. There are 14 residues in the CDR3. V lost 4 bases to trimming and J lost 5 bases; unmatched junction nucleotides: 8. CDR3 amino acids: CASSHMGGAETQYF. CDR3 coding DNA: TGTGCCAGCAGCCACATGGGAGGGGCTGAGACCCAGTACTTC.